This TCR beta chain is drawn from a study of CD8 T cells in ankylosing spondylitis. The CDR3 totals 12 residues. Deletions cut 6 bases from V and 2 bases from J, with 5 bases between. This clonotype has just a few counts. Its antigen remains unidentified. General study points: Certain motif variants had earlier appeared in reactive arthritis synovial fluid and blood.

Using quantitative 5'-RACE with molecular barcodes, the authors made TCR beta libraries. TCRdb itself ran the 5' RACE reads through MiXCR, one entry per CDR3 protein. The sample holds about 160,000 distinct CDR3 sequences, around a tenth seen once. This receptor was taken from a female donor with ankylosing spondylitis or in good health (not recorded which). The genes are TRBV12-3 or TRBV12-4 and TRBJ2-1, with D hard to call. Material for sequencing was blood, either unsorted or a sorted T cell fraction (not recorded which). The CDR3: CASRWAYNEQFF. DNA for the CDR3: TGTGCCAGCAGGTGGGCCTACAATGAGCAGTTCTTC.